The 29 T cell receptor beta chains presented below share a single source sample, sequenced in a study of cytomegalovirus exposure and HLA in healthy donors (dated by TCRdb to 2015 to 2018). Receptors were amplified or captured by the immunoSEQ multiplex PCR assay. A mixture of 60 forward primers for TCR Vbeta segments and 13 reverse primers for TCR Jbeta segments was used in the multiplex PCR. Sourced from immuneACCESS, this table was stored by TCRdb with only in-frame sequences that have V and J called. A share of the clones is absent; for the studies checked, an unresolved V gene accounts for under half, and the remainder has no known explanation. This sample comprises about 150,000 clones, roughly 80% of them detected only once. Of the sample, 2.4% falls within the top ten clones. Input material: PBMCs. The origin of the receptors is a male donor in good health and CMV-seronegative.

The chain combines TRBV19 with TRBJ2-2; 7 bases fit TRBD2. The CDR3 has 13 residues. Germline V gene data show CDR1 as LNHDA and CDR2 as SQIVND (reference sequence). After removal of 5 bases from V and 7 bases from J, the junction contained 4 bases not matched to a gene. CDR3 residues: CASSGSGGGELFF. CDR3 bases: TGTGCCAGTAGTGGTTCGGGAGGCGGGGAGCTGTTTTTT.

J is TRBJ2-1 and V is TRBV2; 7 positions match TRBD2. The CDR3 sequence is 14 residues long. Germline assignment: CDR1 SNHLY and CDR2 FYNNEI. Losses at the gene ends were 3 bases for V and 4 bases for J; bases not matched to a gene: 3. CDR3 protein: CASSDPSGYNEQFF. Here the CDR3 DNA reads TGTGCCAGCAGTGATCCTAGCGGATACAATGAGCAGTTCTTC. The variable domain in full, with the rest retrieved from reference TRBV2 and TRBJ2-1, is EPEVTQTPSHQVTQMGQEVILRCVPISNHLYFYWYRQILGQKVEFLVSFYNNEISEKSEIFDDQFSVERPDGSNFTLKIRSTKLEDSAMYFCASSDPSGYNEQFFGPGTRLTVL.

V and J are TRBV7-2 and TRBJ1-5; perhaps TRBD1 as D (5 bases). Trimming pared 5 bases from V and 1 base from J, leaving 18 bases between. The CDR3 has 17 amino acids. Germline V lookup: CDR1 SGHTA, CDR2 FQGNSA. The CDR3 DNA is TGTGCCAGCAGCCTGGGACTTATGGGCCTCAGCAATCAGCCCCAGCATTTT. Translation gives CASSLGLMGLSNQPQHF. Based on the CDR3 plus reference TRBV7-2 and TRBJ1-5, the full variable domain is GAGVSQSPSNKVTEKGKDVELRCDPISGHTALYWYRQSLGQGLEFLIYFQGNSAPDKSGLPSDRFSAERTGGSVSTLTIQRTQQEDSAVYLCASSLGLMGLSNQPQHFGDGTRLSIL.

The CDR3 region has the DNA TGTGCCAGCAGCTTAGATTGGCGGGGGGGCTCGTACCAAGAGACCCAGTACTTC. Translating gives CASSLDWRGGSYQETQYF. This sequence joins TRBV7-2 and TRBJ2-5, with TRBD2 matching 9 bases. The CDR3 totals 18 residues. The V segment lost 1 base and the J segment 0 bases; nucleotides outside the gene matches: 9. CDR1 and CDR2 from the germline V gene are SGHTA and FQGNSA. The full variable domain, with the rest looked up from reference TRBV7-2 and TRBJ2-5, is GAGVSQSPSNKVTEKGKDVELRCDPISGHTALYWYRQSLGQGLEFLIYFQGNSAPDKSGLPSDRFSAERTGGSVSTLTIQRTQQEDSAVYLCASSLDWRGGSYQETQYFGPGTRLLVL.

The V call is TRBV4-3, the J call TRBJ2-5; 9 nucleotides align to TRBD2. Germline V gives CDR1 LGHNA, CDR2 YSLEER. This CDR3 spans 17 amino acids. The trim removed 0 bases at V and 1 base at J, leaving 6 bases unmatched. The CDR3 spells CASSQDQAGGLQETQYF. CDR3 in DNA: TGCGCCAGCAGCCAAGATCAAGCGGGGGGACTCCAAGAGACCCAGTACTTC.

The V gene is TRBV21-1, the J gene TRBJ1-2. TRBV21-1 is annotated as a pseudogene. The CDR3 covers 18 residues. The CDR3 DNA follows: TGTGCCAGCAGCAAAAAGGAATGGAGCGGGGTCCCTAACTATGGCTACACCTTC. Protein product: CASSKKEWSGVPNYGYTF.

The chain couples TRBV15 to TRBJ2-3; 8 bases match TRBD2. The junction had 2 bases not matched to a gene; V was cut back by 6 bases and J by 0 bases. This CDR3 has 14 residues. CDR1 is LNHNV, CDR2 YYDKDF, per germline (reference sequence). The CDR3 loop is CATSSGVSTDTQYF. The CDR3 DNA reads as TGTGCCACCAGTAGCGGGGTAAGCACAGATACGCAGTATTTT.

The chain joins TRBV4-2 to TRBJ2-5; 12 bases map to TRBD2. Germline CDR1 reads LGHNA; CDR2 reads YNFKEQ. J was trimmed by 1 base and V by 1 base; bases with no gene match: 7. The CDR3 runs 18 residues. CDR3 sequence: CASSQVLAGGTLQETQYF. The DNA for the CDR3 is TGTGCCAGCAGCCAAGTCCTAGCGGGAGGGACACTCCAAGAGACCCAGTACTTC.

There are a few counts of this clone. The gene calls are TRBV15 and TRBJ2-1; 9 nucleotides line up with TRBD2. Germline V gene sequence: CDR1 LNHNV, CDR2 YYDKDF (reference sequence). CDR3 size: 16 residues. J gave up 0 bases and V 1 base, and 1 base lay outside the gene matches. The CDR3 here is CATSRVSGSSYNEQFF. The CDR3 nucleotides are TGTGCCACCAGCAGAGTTAGCGGGAGCTCCTACAATGAGCAGTTCTTC. The whole variable domain, remainder taken from reference TRBV15 and TRBJ2-1, is DAMVIQNPRYQVTQFGKPVTLSCSQTLNHNVMYWYQQKSSQAPKLLFHYYDKDFNNEADTPDNFQSRRPNTSFCFLDIRSPGLGDTAMYLCATSRVSGSSYNEQFFGPGTRLTVL.

In the case of this clone: Sequence at one end of the junction differs from germline and may be a read error. The chain is built from TRBV6-1 and TRBJ1-2; the D is unclear. CDR3 length equals 15 residues. In germline, CDR1 is MNHNS, CDR2 SASEGT. CDR3 nucleotides: TGTGCCAGCAGTGAAGTCCAGGCGAATAACTGTGGCTACACCTTC. Translated: CASSEVQANNCGYTF.

This clone was observed a single time. In DNA, the CDR3 is TGCGCCAGCAGTGAGTCGCCAGGGATAGAGACCCAGTACTTC. Translated, it gives CASSESPGIETQYF. This rearrangement joins TRBV10-2 to TRBJ2-5; TRBD1 is a possible D gene (5 bases). Per the germline V gene, CDR1 is WSHSY and CDR2 is SAAADI. Trimming took 0 bases from V and 4 from J, leaving 9 bases between them. CDR3 length: 14 amino acids.

The V and J genes are TRBV5-4 and TRBJ2-1; 8 positions agree with TRBD2. CDR1 is SGHNT, CDR2 YYREEE, per germline (reference sequence). The CDR3 length is 15 residues. Trimming at V came to 6 bases and at J to 8 bases, leaving 13 bases not matched to a gene. The DNA for the CDR3 is TGTGCCAGCACCGGCGGGGGGCAGGCACTCGATGAGCAGTTCTTC. Protein sequence: CASTGGGQALDEQFF.

The V and J genes are TRBV7-3 and TRBJ1-2, with D unresolved. Germline CDR1 and CDR2: SGHTA and FQGTGA. The CDR3 consists of 14 residues. The V and J ends lost 3 bases and 2 bases respectively, with 10 bases between them. This CDR3 reads CASSLEGINYGYTF. The DNA for the CDR3 is TGTGCCAGCAGCTTGGAGGGAATCAACTATGGCTACACCTTC.

The chain couples TRBV6-6 to TRBJ2-5; no clear D. Trimming took 2 bases from V and 5 from J, leaving 9 bases between them. The length of the CDR3 is 13 residues. From germline, CDR1 is MNHNY and CDR2 SVGAGI (reference sequence). The CDR3 reads CASSYLRFETQYF. The CDR3 nucleotides are TGTGCCAGCAGTTACCTACGGTTTGAGACCCAGTACTTC.

The chain is built from TRBV5-1 and TRBJ2-2; 8 bases map to TRBD2. V shed 0 bases, J shed 6 bases, and the junction held 13 bases outside the gene matches. The CDR3 extends over 18 amino acids. CDR1 is SGHRS and CDR2 is YFSETQ in the germline V gene. CDR3 nucleotides: TGCGCCAGCAGCTTGGTCGCCGGGGGGGCTGTCGGGTCCGGGGAGCTGTTTTTT. Protein sequence: CASSLVAGGAVGSGELFF.

The chain links TRBV6-1 to TRBJ2-2; D call uncertain. This CDR3 has 17 residues. Trimming removed 2 bases from V and 0 bases from J, with 13 bases in between. Germline CDR1 is MNHNS and CDR2 is SASEGT. CDR3 DNA sequence: TGTGCCAGCAGTGAACGCCTAATGGGCCCGAACACCGGGGAGCTGTTTTTT. Protein product: CASSERLMGPNTGELFF.

This clone came up a few times. V usage is TRBV9 and J usage is TRBJ1-1; D may be TRBD1 (5 bases). Germline lookup yields CDR1 SGDLS and CDR2 YYNGEE. This CDR3 contains 16 residues. V dropped 1 base and J dropped 5 bases, with 18 bases sitting between them. The CDR3 nucleotides read TGTGCCAGCAGCGTACTGGTGGACACTTCGGGTACTGAAGCTTTCTTT. Amino acids: CASSVLVDTSGTEAFF.

J is TRBJ1-1 and V is TRBV18, with D uncertain. This CDR3 is 14 amino acids long. The V end lost 10 bases, the J end lost 6 bases, and 21 bases lay between the germline ends. Germline CDR1 reads KGHSH; CDR2 reads LQKENI. Here the CDR3 DNA reads TGTGCCACCCGGACTGCCAAGGTCGGCTCTGAAGCTTTCTTT. Residues: CATRTAKVGSEAFF.

The gene calls are TRBV7-2 and TRBJ2-5, with TRBD2 matching 7 bases. The CDR3 covers 14 residues. The germline V gene has CDR1 SGHTA and CDR2 FQGNSA. J was trimmed by 2 bases and V by 1 base; bases with no gene match: 1. CDR3 in amino acids: CASSLVGGQETQYF. The CDR3 nucleotides read TGTGCCAGCAGCTTAGTCGGGGGGCAAGAGACCCAGTACTTC.

This chain uses TRBV2 with TRBJ2-7, with a weak D call TRBD1 (5 bases). The CDR3 runs 14 residues. V gave up 6 bases and J gave up 1 base, with 13 bases separating them. From germline, CDR1 is SNHLY and CDR2 FYNNEI. The CDR3 protein is CASSRVERSYEQYF. For the CDR3, the DNA is TGTGCCAGCAGCAGGGTGGAAAGGTCCTACGAGCAGTACTTC.

This chain links TRBV29-1 with TRBJ1-2, with D perhaps matching TRBD1 (6 bases). CDR1 and CDR2 (germline): SQVTM, ANQGSEA. V was trimmed by 1 base and J by 6 bases, leaving 12 bases between them. The CDR3 loop spans 13 amino acids. As DNA, the CDR3 is TGCAGCGTTGAAGTAGCGGGGGCTCATGGCTACACCTTC. As protein: CSVEVAGAHGYTF.

The V call is TRBV5-8, the J call TRBJ1-5; weak D call: TRBD1 (5 bases). From germline, CDR1 is SGHTS and CDR2 YDEGEE. V shed 1 base and J shed 10 bases, with 18 bases lying between them. This CDR3 is built from 15 residues. The CDR3 DNA reads TGTGCCAGCAGCTTGCTACCCGACAGTTCACAACCCCAGCATTTT. Protein: CASSLLPDSSQPQHF.

Only one count was recorded for this clone. The chain couples TRBV7-9 to TRBJ2-1; 11 bases fit TRBD2. The CDR3 spans 16 residues. The junction had 7 bases not matched to a gene; V was cut back by 2 bases and J by 7 bases. Germline CDR1 SEHNR, CDR2 FQNEAQ (reference sequence). This CDR3 is CASSLKVASGGNEQFF. The DNA of the CDR3 is TGTGCCAGCAGCTTAAAAGTCGCTAGCGGGGGGAATGAGCAGTTCTTC.

This rearrangement joins TRBV5-4 to TRBJ2-3; 11 nucleotides match TRBD1. J was trimmed by 4 bases and V by 2 bases; bases with no gene match: 3. CDR1 SGHNT and CDR2 YYREEE come from the germline V gene (reference sequence). The CDR3 has 15 residues. As DNA, the CDR3 is TGTGCCAGCAGCTTCGGGACAGGGGGGGCAGATACGCAGTATTTT. Protein product: CASSFGTGGADTQYF.

This clone was observed a few times. J is TRBJ2-7 and V is TRBV5-5; 7 nucleotides match TRBD1. CDR1 is SGHKS and CDR2 is YYEKEE in the germline V gene (reference sequence). V was clipped by 3 bases and J by 4 bases; unmatched bases: 10. CDR3 size: 15 residues. The CDR3 region has the DNA TGTGCCAGCAGCTCCTACGACAGGGCTCCTTACGAGCAGTACTTC. Encoded protein: CASSSYDRAPYEQYF.

This sequence joins TRBV27 and TRBJ2-7; 7 bases are a match to TRBD2. Trimming cost V 5 bases and J 2 bases; bases outside gene matches: 9. In germline, CDR1 is MNHEY, CDR2 SMNVEV (reference sequence). This CDR3 has 15 amino acids. The CDR3 DNA follows: TGTGCCAGCAGTCGGGCTAGCGGAGCAACCTACGAGCAGTACTTC. This sequence encodes CASSRASGATYEQYF.

V gene TRBV5-1 combines with J gene TRBJ1-2; D perhaps matches TRBD1 (5 bases). CDR1 and CDR2 from the germline V gene are SGHRS and YFSETQ. V lost 3 bases to trimming and J lost 3 bases, with 21 bases between them. The CDR3 is 17 residues long. As DNA, the CDR3 is TGCGCCAGCAGCTCGGGGAGGTTTGGGACTGGGGACTATGGCTACACCTTC. This sequence encodes CASSSGRFGTGDYGYTF.

DNA for the CDR3: TGTGCCAGCAGCGTAGTCGGGAGTTGGACAGATACGCAGTATTTT. Translated, it gives CASSVVGSWTDTQYF. The genes are TRBV9 and TRBJ2-3, with D perhaps matching TRBD2 (6 bases). V gave up 0 bases and J gave up 3 bases, with 11 bases separating them. CDR3 length: 15 amino acids. Germline V CDR1 and CDR2: SGDLS, YYNGEE.

The chain has TRBV18 and TRBJ2-7, with 10 bases that match TRBD1. V dropped 4 bases and J dropped 1; count of bases not matched to a gene: 7. Per the germline V gene, CDR1 is KGHSH and CDR2 is LQKENI. The CDR3 has 16 residues. In DNA, the CDR3 is TGTGCCAGCTCACTCACCCAGGACAGGGGGTCCTACGAGCAGTACTTC. This codes for CASSLTQDRGSYEQYF.